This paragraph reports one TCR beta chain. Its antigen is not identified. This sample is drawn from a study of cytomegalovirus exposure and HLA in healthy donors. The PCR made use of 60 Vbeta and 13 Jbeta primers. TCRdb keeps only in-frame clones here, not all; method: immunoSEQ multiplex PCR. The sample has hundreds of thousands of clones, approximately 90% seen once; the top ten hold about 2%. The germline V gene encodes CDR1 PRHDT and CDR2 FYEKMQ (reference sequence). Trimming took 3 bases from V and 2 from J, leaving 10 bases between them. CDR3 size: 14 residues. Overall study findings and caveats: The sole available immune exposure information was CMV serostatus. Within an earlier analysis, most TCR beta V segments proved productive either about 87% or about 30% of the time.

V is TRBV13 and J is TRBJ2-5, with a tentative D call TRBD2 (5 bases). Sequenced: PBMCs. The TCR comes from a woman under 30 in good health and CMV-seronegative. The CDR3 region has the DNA TGTGCCAGCAGCTTCGAGCGGCCTCAAGAGACCCAGTACTTC. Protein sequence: CASSFERPQETQYF.